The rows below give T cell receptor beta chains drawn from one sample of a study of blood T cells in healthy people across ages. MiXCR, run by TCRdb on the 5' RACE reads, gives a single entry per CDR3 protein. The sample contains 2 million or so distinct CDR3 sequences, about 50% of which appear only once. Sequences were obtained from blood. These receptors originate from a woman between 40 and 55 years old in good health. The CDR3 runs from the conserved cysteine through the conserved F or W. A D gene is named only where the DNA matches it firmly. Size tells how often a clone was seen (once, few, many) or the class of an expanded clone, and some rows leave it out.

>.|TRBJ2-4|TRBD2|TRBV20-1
TGCAGTGCTAGAGAGTGGGGCGGGGGGGCCAAAAACATTCAGTACTTC
CSAREWGGGAKNIQYF
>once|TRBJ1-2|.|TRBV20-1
TGCAGCGGAGTTGAAACCTATGGCTACACCTTC
CSGVETYGYTF
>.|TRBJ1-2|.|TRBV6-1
TGTGCCAGCGAGACATTCAACTATGGCTACACCTTC
CASETFNYGYTF
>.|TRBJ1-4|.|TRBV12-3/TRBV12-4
TGTGCCAGCCGAAACCAGGGAGAAATTAATGAAAAACTGTTTTTT
CASRNQGEINEKLFF
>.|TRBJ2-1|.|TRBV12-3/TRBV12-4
TGTGCCAGCAGCCGTCCCACATCTTTAGCGATAGGGAATGAGCAGTTCTTC
CASSRPTSLAIGNEQFF
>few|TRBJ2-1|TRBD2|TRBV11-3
TGTGCCAGCAGCTTGGAGGGTCTAGCGGGGGGGCGAGATGAGCAGTTCTTC
CASSLEGLAGGRDEQFF
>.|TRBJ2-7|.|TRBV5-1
TGCGCCAGCAGCTATGGGGCAGGGGTTCTCGAGCAGTACTTC
CASSYGAGVLEQYF
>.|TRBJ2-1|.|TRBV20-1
TGCAGTGCTAGAGATCGGCGGCGGGGAGTCGATGAGCAGTTCTTC
CSARDRRRGVDEQFF
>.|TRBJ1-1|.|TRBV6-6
TGTGCCAGCAGTTACGGGCAGGGGATAGCTTTCTTT
CASSYGQGIAFF
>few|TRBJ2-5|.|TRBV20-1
TGCAGTGCTATTTGGGGGGAGACCCAGTACTTC
CSAIWGETQYF
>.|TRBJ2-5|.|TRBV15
TGTGCCACCAGCAGAGGTCTAGTGTTTGAGCAGTACTTC
CATSRGLVFEQYF
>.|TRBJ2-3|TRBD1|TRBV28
TGTGCCAGCAGATCCGGGACAGCTAGCACAGATACGCAGTATTTT
CASRSGTASTDTQYF
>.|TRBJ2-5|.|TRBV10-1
TGCGCCAGCAGTGAGACTACGAGGAACCAGTACTTC
CASSETTRNQYF
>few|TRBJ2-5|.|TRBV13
TGTGCCAGCAGCCAGACCGGGTTTCGGGAGCAGTACTTC
CASSQTGFREQYF
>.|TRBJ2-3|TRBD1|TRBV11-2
TGTGCCAGCAGCTGGACAGGGGTCGGCGCAGATACGCAGTATTTT
CASSWTGVGADTQYF
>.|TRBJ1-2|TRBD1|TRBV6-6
TGTGCCAGCAGCCTTAATGCAGGGGGCAAGGGTAACTATGGCTACACCTTC
CASSLNAGGKGNYGYTF
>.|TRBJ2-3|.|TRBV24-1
TGTGCCACCAGTGATCGGGACTCTGTAGGGACAGATACGCAGTATTTT
CATSDRDSVGTDTQYF
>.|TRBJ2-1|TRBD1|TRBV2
TGTGCCAGCACCGGGACAGGGGGTGGTGAGCAGTTCTTC
CASTGTGGGEQFF
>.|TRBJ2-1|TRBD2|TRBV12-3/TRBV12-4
TGTGCCAGCAGTTTAGTAGCGGGGTTAACCAATGAGCAGTTCTTC
CASSLVAGLTNEQFF
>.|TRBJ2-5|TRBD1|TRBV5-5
TGTGCCAGCAGCTACAGGACAGGGACCACCCAAGAGACCCAGTACTTC
CASSYRTGTTQETQYF
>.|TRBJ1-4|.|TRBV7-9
TGTGCCAGCAGCTTAGGCGACGGGCGGACTAATGAAAAACTGTTTTTT
CASSLGDGRTNEKLFF
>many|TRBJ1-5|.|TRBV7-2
TGTGCCAGCAGCTCTACCACAGGGAATCAGCCCCAGCATTTT
CASSSTTGNQPQHF
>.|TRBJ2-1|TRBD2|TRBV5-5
TGTGCCAGCAGGCCGGGACTAGCGGGGGGGCAGGATGAGCAGTTCTTC
CASRPGLAGGQDEQFF
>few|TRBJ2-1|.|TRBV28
TGTGCCAGCAGCTCAGCTGGGGGCCGTCCCAATGAGCAGTTCTTC
CASSSAGGRPNEQFF
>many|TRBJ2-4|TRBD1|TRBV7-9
TGTGCCAGCAGCTTAAGGGACAGGGGAGCCAAAAACATTCAGTACTTC
CASSLRDRGAKNIQYF
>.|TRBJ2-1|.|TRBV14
TGTGCCAGCAGCCAGGGCAGGACGGTCTCCTACAGTGAGCAGTTCTTC
CASSQGRTVSYSEQFF
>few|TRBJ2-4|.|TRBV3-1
TGTGCCAGCAGTTCGGATAGACTCAGTACCCCCGCCAAAAACATTCAGTACTTC
CASSSDRLSTPAKNIQYF